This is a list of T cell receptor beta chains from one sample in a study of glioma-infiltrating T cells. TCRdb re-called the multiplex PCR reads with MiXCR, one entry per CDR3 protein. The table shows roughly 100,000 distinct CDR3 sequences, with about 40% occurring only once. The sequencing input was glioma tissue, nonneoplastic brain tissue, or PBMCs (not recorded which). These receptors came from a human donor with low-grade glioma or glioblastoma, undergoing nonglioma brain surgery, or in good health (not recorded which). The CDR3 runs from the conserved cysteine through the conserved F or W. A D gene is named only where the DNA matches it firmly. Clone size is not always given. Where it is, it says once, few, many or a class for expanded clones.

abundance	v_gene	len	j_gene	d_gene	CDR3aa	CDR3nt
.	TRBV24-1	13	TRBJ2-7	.	CATSDFNGFDQYF	TGTGCCACCAGTGATTTTAACGGGTTCGATCAGTACTTC
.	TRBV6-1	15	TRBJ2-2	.	CASGPGTYSTGELFF	TGTGCCAGCGGTCCGGGGACATATAGCACCGGGGAGCTGTTTTTT
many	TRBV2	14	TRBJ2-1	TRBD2	CASRQRGSYSEQFF	TGTGCCAGCAGACAGCGGGGGTCCTACAGTGAGCAGTTCTTC
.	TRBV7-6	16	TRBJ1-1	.	CASSRTGLGANTEAFF	TGTGCCAGCAGCCGAACAGGGCTAGGTGCGAACACTGAAGCTTTCTTT
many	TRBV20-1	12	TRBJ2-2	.	CSAKGFTGELFF	TGCAGTGCAAAAGGGTTCACCGGGGAGCTGTTTTTT
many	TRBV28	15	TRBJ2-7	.	CASSSQGPSAYEQYF	TGTGCCAGCAGTTCTCAGGGACCAAGCGCCTACGAGCAGTACTTC
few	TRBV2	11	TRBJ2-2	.	CASAVTGELFF	TGTGCCAGCGCTGTGACCGGGGAGCTGTTTTTT
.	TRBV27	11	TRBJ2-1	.	CASKINNGQFF	TGTGCCAGCAAGATAAACAATGGGCAGTTCTTC
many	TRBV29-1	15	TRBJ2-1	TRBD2	CSVSGTSGSYNEQFF	TGCAGCGTTTCCGGGACTAGCGGCTCCTACAATGAGCAGTTCTTC
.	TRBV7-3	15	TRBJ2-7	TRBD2	CASSRGGSGGHEQYF	TGTGCCAGCAGCCGCGGGGGTAGCGGAGGGCACGAGCAGTACTTC
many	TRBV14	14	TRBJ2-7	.	CASSQGRVFYEQYF	TGTGCCAGCAGCCAAGGCAGGGTTTTCTACGAGCAGTACTTC
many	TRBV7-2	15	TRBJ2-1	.	CASSFGGSAKNEQFF	TGTGCCAGCAGCTTTGGTGGTTCTGCTAAAAATGAGCAGTTCTTC
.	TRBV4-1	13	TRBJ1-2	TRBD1	CASSLGTGYGYTF	TGCGCCAGCAGCCTCGGGACAGGCTATGGCTACACCTTC
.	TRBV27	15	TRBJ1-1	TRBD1	CASSPDRDRGRKALF	TGTGCCAGCAGTCCCGACCGGGACAGGGGCCGGAAAGCCCTCTTT
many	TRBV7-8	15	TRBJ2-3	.	CASSLVSGDTDTQYF	TGTGCCAGCAGCTTAGTTTCAGGAGACACAGATACGCAGTATTTT
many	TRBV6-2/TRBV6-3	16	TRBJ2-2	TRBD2	CASSSRLAGDFGELFF	TGTGCCAGCAGTTCCCGGCTAGCGGGAGATTTCGGGGAGCTGTTTTTT
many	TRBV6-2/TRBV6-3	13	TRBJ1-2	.	CASSYPGSYGYTF	TGTGCCAGCAGTTACCCGGGTTCCTATGGCTACACCTTC
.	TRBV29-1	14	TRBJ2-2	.	CSVGTAANTGKLFF	TGCAGCGTAGGGACGGCCGCGAACACCGGGAAGCTGTTTTTT
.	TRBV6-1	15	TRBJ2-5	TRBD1	CASSYGTGEQETQYF	TGTGCCAGCAGCTATGGGACAGGGGAACAAGAGACCCAGTACTTC
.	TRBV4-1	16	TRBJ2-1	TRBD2	CASSQQEAGVLNEKFF	TGCGCCAGCAGCCAACAAGAGGCGGGAGTCTTAAATGAGAAGTTCTTC
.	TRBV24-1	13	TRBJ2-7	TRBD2	CATSSSGSYEQYF	TGTGCCACCAGCTCTAGCGGGAGCTACGAGCAGTACTTC
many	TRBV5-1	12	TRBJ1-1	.	CASSIVGDEAFF	TGCGCCAGCAGTATCGTAGGAGATGAAGCTTTCTTT
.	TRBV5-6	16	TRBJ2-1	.	CASSLASRGPYNEQFF	TGTGCCAGCAGCTTGGCTTCGCGGGGGCCCTACAATGAGCAGTTCTTC
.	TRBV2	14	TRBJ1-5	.	CASSLEQQNQPQHF	TGTGCCAGCAGCTTGGAACAGCAGAATCAGCCCCAGCATTTT